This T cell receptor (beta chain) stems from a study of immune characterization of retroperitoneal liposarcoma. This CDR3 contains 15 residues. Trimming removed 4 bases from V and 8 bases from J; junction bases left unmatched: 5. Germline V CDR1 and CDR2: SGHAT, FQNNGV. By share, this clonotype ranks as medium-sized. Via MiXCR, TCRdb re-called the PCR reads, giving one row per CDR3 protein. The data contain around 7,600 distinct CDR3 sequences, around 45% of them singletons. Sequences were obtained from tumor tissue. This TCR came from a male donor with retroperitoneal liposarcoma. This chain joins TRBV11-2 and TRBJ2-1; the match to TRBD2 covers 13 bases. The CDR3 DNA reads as TGTGCCAGCAGCTCAGGACTAGCGGGAGTATATGAGCAGTTCTTC. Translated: CASSSGLAGVYEQFF.